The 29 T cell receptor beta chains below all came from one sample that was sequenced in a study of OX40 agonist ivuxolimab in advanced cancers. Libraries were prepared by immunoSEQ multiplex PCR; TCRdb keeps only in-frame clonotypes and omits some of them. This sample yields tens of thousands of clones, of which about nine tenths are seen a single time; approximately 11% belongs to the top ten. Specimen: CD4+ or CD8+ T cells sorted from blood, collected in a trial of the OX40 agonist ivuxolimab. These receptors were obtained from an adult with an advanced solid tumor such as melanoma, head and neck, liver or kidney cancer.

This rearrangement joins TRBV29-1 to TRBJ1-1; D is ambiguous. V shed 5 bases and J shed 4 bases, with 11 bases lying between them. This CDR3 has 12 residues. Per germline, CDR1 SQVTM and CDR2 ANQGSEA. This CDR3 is CSVLVWATEAFF. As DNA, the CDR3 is TGCAGCGTTTTAGTCTGGGCCACTGAAGCTTTCTTT.

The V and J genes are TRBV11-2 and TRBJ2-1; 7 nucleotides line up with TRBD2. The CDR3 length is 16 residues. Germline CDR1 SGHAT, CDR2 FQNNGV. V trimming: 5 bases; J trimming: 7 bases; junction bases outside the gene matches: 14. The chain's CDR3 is CASSPRPSGQLNEQFF. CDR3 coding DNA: TGTGCCAGCAGCCCTAGACCTAGCGGACAACTGAATGAGCAGTTCTTC.

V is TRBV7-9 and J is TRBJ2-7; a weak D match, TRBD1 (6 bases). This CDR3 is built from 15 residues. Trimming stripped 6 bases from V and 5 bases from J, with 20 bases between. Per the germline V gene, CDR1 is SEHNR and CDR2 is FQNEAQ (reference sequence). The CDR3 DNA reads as TGTGCCAGCAGGGCGGCCGGGACAAGCTACAACGAGCAGTACTTC. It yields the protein CASRAAGTSYNEQYF.

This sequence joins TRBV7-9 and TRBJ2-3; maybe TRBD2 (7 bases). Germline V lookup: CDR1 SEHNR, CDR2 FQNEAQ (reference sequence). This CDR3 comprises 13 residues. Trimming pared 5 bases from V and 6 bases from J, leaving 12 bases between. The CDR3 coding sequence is TGTGCCAGCAGCGCTACGGGGGGCGATACGCAGTATTTT. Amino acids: CASSATGGDTQYF.

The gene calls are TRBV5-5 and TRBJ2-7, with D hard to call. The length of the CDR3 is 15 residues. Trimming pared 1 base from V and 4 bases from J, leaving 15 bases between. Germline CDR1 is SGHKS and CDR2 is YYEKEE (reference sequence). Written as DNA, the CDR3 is TGTGCCAGCAGCTTGATCCCAGTCGGATCTTACGAGCAGTACTTC. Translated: CASSLIPVGSYEQYF.

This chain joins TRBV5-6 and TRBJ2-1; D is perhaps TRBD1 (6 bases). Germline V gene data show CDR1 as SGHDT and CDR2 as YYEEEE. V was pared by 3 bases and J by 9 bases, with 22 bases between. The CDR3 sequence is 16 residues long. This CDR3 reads CASSWLGAQGLSEQFF. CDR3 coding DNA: TGTGCCAGCAGCTGGCTGGGGGCCCAGGGCCTCAGTGAGCAGTTCTTC.

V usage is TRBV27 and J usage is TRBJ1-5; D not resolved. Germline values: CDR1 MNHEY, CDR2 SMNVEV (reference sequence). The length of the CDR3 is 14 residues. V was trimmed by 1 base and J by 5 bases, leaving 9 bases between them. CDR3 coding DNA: TGTGCCAGCAGTTTATGGATGACGGATCAGCCCCAGCATTTT. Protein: CASSLWMTDQPQHF.

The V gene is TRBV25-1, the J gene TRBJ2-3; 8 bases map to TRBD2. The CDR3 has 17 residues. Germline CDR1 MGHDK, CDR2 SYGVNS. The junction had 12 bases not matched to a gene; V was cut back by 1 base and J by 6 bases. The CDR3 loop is CASSESESGGPGDTQYF. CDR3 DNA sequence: TGTGCCAGCAGTGAATCAGAAAGCGGGGGCCCGGGGGATACGCAGTATTTT.

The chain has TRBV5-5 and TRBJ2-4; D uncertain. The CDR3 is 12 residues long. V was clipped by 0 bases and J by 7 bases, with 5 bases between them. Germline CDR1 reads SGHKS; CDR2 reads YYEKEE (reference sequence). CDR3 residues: CASSLVGNIQYF. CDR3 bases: TGTGCCAGCAGCTTGGTAGGGAACATTCAGTACTTC.

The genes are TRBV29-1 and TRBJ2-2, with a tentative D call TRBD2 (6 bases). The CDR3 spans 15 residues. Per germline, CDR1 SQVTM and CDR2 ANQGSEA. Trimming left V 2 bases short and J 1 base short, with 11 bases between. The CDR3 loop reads CSVESGQKNTGELFF. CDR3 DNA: TGCAGCGTTGAAAGCGGGCAGAAGAACACCGGGGAGCTGTTTTTT.

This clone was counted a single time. In DNA, the CDR3 is TGTGCCAGCAGCGTTAGAGGCGGGGGGGCGGCCCAGTACTTC. This encodes CASSVRGGGAAQYF. The chain couples TRBV7-8 to TRBJ2-5; 9 bases fit TRBD2. V shed 5 bases and J 9 bases; nucleotides not matched to a gene: 10. In germline, CDR1 is SGHVS, CDR2 FQNEAQ. This CDR3 is 14 amino acids long. The full variable domain, completed using reference TRBV7-8 and TRBJ2-5, is GAGVSQSPRYKVAKRGQDVALRCDPISGHVSLFWYQQALGQGPEFLTYFQNEAQLDKSGLPSDRFFAERPEGSVSTLKIQRTQQEDSAVYLCASSVRGGGAAQYFGPGTRLLVL.

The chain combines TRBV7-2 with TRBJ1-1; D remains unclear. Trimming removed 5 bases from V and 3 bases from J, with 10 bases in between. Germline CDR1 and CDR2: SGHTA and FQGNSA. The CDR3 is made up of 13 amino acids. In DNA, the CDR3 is TGTGCCAGCAGCCTCTCAGGACACACTGAAGCTTTCTTT. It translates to CASSLSGHTEAFF.

The CDR3 spells CASAFGTGPYEQYF. In DNA, the CDR3 is TGTGCCAGCGCTTTTGGGACAGGCCCCTACGAGCAGTACTTC. The genes are TRBV27 and TRBJ2-7; TRBD1 aligns across 8 bases. The CDR3 extends over 14 amino acids. The junction had 8 bases not matched to a gene; V was cut back by 8 bases and J by 2 bases. Germline V gene sequence: CDR1 MNHEY, CDR2 SMNVEV (reference sequence).

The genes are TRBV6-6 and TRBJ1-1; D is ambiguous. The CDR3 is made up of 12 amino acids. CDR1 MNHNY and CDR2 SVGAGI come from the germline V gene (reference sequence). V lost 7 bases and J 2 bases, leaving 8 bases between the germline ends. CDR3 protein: CASINSNTEAFF. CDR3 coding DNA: TGTGCCAGCATCAACAGCAACACTGAAGCTTTCTTT.

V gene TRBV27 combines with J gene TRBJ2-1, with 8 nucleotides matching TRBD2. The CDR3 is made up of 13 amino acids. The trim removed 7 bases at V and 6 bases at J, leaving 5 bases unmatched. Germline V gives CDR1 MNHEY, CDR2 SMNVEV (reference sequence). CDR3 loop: CASIPGGANEQFF. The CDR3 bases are TGTGCCAGCATCCCCGGGGGGGCCAATGAGCAGTTCTTC.

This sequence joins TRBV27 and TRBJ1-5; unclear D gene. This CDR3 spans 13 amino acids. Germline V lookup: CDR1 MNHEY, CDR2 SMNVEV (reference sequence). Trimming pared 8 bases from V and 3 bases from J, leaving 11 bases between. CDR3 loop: CASGYSHNQPQHF. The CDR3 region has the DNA TGTGCCAGCGGCTACTCCCACAATCAGCCCCAGCATTTT.

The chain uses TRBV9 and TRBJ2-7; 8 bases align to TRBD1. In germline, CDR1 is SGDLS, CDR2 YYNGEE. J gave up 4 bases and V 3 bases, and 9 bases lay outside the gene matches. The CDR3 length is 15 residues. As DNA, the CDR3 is TGTGCCAGCAGCGGCCCCGGGACAGGCGAGTACGAGCAGTACTTC. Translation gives CASSGPGTGEYEQYF.

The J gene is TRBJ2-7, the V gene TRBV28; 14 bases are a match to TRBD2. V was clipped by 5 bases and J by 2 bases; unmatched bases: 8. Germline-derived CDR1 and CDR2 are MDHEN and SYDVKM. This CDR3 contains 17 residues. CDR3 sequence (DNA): TGTGCCAGCAGTGGCGGGACTAGCGGGAGTCCGGCCTACGAGCAGTACTTC. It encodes CASSGGTSGSPAYEQYF. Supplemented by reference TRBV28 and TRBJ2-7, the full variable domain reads DVKVTQSSRYLVKRTGEKVFLECVQDMDHENMFWYRQDPGLGLRLIYFSYDVKMKEKGDIPEGYSVSREKKERFSLILESASTNQTSMYLCASSGGTSGSPAYEQYFGPGTRLTVT.

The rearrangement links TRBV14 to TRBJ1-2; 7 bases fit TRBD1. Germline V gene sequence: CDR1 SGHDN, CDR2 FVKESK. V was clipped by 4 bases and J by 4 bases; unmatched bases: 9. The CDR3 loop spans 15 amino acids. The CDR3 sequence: CASSPRQGRSYGYTF. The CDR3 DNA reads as TGTGCCAGCAGCCCCAGACAGGGCCGGAGCTATGGCTACACCTTC.

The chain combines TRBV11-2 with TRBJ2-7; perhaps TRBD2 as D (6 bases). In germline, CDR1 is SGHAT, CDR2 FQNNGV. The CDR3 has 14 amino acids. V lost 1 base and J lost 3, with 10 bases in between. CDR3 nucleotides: TGTGCCAGCAGCTTAGGGGGGACTCTCTACGAGCAGTACTTC. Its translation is CASSLGGTLYEQYF.

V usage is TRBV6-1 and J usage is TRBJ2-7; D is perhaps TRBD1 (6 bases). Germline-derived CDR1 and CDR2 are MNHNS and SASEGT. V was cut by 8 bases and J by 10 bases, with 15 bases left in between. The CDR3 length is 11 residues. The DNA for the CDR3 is TGTGCCAGCCTTGTCGAGGGGGAACAGTACTTC. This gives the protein CASLVEGEQYF.

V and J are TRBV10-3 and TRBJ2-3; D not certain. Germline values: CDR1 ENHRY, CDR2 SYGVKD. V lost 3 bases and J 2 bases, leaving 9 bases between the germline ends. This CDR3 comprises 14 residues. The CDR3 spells CAISDPEITDTQYF. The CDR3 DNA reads TGTGCCATCAGTGACCCGGAAATCACAGATACGCAGTATTTT.

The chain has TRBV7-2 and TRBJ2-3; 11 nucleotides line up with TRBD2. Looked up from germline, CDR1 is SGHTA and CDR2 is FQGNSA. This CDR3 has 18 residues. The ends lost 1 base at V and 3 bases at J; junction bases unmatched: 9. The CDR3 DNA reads TGTGCCAGCAGCTTAGGCCTAGCGGGAGGCCCGATAACAGATACGCAGTATTTT. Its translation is CASSLGLAGGPITDTQYF.

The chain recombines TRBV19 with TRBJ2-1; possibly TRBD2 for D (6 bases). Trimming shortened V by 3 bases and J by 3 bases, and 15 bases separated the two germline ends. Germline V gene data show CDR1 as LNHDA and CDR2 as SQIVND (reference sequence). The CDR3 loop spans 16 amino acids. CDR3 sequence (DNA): TGTGCCAGTAGTATTTGGAGGGATCCTTTCTACAATGAGCAGTTCTTC. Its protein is CASSIWRDPFYNEQFF.

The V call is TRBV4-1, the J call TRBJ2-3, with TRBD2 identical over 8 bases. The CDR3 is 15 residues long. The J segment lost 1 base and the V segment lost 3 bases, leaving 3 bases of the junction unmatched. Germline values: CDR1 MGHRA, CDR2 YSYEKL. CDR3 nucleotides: TGCGCCAGCAGCCAGGGACTAGGTGGCACAGATACGCAGTATTTT. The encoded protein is CASSQGLGGTDTQYF.

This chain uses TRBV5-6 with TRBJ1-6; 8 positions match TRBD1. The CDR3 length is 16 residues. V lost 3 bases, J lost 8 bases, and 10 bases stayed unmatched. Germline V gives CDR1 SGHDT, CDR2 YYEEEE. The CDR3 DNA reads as TGTGCCAGCAGCTCGACGCCGGGACAGGAGGATTCACCCCTCCACTTT. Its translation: CASSSTPGQEDSPLHF.

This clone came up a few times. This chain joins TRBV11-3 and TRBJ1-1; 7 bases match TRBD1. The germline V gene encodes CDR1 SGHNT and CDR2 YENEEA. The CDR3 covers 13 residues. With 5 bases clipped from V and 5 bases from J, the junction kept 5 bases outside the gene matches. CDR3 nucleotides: TGTGCCAGCAGCCCAACAGGGGCTACTGAAGCTTTCTTT. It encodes CASSPTGATEAFF.

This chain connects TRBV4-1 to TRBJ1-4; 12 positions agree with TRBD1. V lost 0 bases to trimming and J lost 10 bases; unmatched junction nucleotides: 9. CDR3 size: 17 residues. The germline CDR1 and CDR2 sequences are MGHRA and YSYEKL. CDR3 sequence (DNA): TGCGCCAGCAGCCAAGATCTCCCGGGACAGGGGGCGCGAAAACTGTTTTTT. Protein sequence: CASSQDLPGQGARKLFF.

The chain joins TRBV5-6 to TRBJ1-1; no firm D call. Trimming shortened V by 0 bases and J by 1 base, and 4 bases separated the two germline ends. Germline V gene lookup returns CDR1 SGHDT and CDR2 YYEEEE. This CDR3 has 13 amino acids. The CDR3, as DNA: TGTGCCAGCAGCTTGGTTGCGAACACTGAAGCTTTCTTT. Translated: CASSLVANTEAFF.